This paragraph reports one T cell receptor beta chain. Its specificity is unknown. Expressed TCRB transcripts were sequenced because the isolated RNA had all been reverse transcribed beforehand. Assay used: immunoSEQ multiplex PCR; TCRdb lists only in-frame clones, some missing. This table has 250,000 or so clones, 20% appearing once. The data were obtained in a study of beta chain features in type 1 diabetes. V was pared by 4 bases and J by 7 bases, with 2 bases of the junction left unmatched. The CDR3 spans 13 residues. CDR1 and CDR2 (germline): SNHLY, FYNNEI. The study, taken as a whole, reports: Moderate but significant shortening of TCRB CDR3s was recorded in all four CD4+ subsets from Type 1 diabetes patients.

Only one heparinised blood draw was taken per donor, and its volume averaged approximately 100 mL. Stem cell-like memory, regulatory, central memory and naive CD4+ cells were sorted via CD45RO/CCR7/CD25/CD127/CD95/CD27. Sequences were obtained from naive CD4+ T cells from blood. The sequence was collected from a woman aged 40-49 years with type 1 diabetes. The J gene is TRBJ2-4, the V gene TRBV2, with TRBD1 matching 9 bases. For the CDR3, the DNA is TGTGCCAGCAGTGGACAGGGGGTGAACATTCAGTACTTC. Its protein product is CASSGQGVNIQYF. The complete variable domain, with remaining parts taken from reference TRBV2 and TRBJ2-4, reads EPEVTQTPSHQVTQMGQEVILRCVPISNHLYFYWYRQILGQKVEFLVSFYNNEISEKSEIFDDQFSVERPDGSNFTLKIRSTKLEDSAMYFCASSGQGVNIQYFGAGTRLSVL.